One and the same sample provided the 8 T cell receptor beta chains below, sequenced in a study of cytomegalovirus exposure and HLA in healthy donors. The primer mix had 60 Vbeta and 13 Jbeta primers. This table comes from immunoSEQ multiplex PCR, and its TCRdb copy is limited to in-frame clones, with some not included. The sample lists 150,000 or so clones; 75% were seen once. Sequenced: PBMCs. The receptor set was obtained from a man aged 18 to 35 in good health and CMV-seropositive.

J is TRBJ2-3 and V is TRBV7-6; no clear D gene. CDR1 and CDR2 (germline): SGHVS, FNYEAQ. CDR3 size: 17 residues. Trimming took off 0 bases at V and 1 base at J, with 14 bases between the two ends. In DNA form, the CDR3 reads TGTGCCAGCAGCTTAGCGCTCCCCAGGTCGGGCACAGATACGCAGTATTTT. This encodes CASSLALPRSGTDTQYF.

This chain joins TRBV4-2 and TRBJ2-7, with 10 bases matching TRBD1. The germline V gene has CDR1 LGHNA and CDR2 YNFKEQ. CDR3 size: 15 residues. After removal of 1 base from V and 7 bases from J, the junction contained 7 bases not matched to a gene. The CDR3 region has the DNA TGTGCCAGCAGCCAAGTGGCGGACAGGGGGGGTGAGCAGTACTTC. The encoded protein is CASSQVADRGGEQYF.

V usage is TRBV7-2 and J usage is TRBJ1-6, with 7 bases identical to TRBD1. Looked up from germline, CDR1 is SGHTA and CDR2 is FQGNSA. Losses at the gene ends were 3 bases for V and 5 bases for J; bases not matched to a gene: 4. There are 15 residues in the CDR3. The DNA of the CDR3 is TGTGCCAGCAGCTTGGTCGGGACAGATAATTCACCCCTCCACTTT. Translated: CASSLVGTDNSPLHF. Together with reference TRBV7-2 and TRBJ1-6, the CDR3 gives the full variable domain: GAGVSQSPSNKVTEKGKDVELRCDPISGHTALYWYRQSLGQGLEFLIYFQGNSAPDKSGLPSDRFSAERTGGSVSTLTIQRTQQEDSAVYLCASSLVGTDNSPLHFGNGTRLTVT.

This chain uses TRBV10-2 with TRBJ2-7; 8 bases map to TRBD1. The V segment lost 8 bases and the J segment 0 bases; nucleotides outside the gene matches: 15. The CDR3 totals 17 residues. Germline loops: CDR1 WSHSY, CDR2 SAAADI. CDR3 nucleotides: TGCGCCAGCCGATCGATTTTACGGGACAGGAGCTCCTACGAGCAGTACTTC. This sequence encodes CASRSILRDRSSYEQYF.

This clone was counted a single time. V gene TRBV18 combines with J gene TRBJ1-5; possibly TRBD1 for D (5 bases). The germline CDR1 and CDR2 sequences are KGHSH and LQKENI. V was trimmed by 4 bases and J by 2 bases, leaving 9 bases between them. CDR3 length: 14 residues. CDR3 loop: CASSRGGGNQPQHF. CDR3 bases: TGTGCCAGCTCACGTGGGGGGGGCAATCAGCCCCAGCATTTT.

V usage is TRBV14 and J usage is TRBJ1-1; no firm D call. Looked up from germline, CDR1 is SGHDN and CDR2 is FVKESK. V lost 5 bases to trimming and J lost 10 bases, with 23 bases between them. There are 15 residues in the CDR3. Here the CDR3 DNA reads TGTGCCAGCAGCGGGCGGGAGGGAAGGGATCGTCGAGCTTTCTTT. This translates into CASSGREGRDRRAFF.

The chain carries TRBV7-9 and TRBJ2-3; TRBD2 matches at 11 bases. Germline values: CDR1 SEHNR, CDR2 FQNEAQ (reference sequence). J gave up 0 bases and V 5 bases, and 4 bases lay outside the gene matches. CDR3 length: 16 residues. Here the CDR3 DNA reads TGTGCCAGCAGCCCGGGACTAGCGGTGAGCACAGATACGCAGTATTTT. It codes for CASSPGLAVSTDTQYF.

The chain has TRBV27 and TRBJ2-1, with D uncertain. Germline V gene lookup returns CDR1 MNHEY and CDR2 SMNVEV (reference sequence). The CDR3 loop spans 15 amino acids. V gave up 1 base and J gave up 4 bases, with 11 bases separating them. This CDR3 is CASSLFRSRYNEQFF. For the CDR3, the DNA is TGTGCCAGCAGTTTATTCCGGAGTCGGTACAATGAGCAGTTCTTC.